This TCR beta chain was recovered during a study of T cells in Graves' hyperthyroidism and ophthalmopathy. From RNA transcripts, TCR beta CDR3 regions were amplified. Carried out on the TCR CDR3, a first-round RT-PCR used the HTBI primer set. TCRdb called the multiplex PCR reads again in MiXCR, with one record for every CDR3 protein. The sample lists 350,000 to 450,000 distinct CDR3 sequences, 11% to 15% occurring once. CDR1 and CDR2 from the germline V gene are GTSNPN and SVGIG (reference sequence). J lost 10 bases, V lost 8 bases, and 16 bases had no gene match. The CDR3 has 14 amino acids. This clonotype was seen repeatedly, ten times or more.

The receptor was isolated from a man in his forties or fifties with Graves' ophthalmopathy. The rearrangement joins TRBV30 to TRBJ1-5; the match to TRBD1 covers 8 bases. Source material: blood. The chain's CDR3 is CAADRGQPNLPQHF. The CDR3 DNA is TGTGCCGCCGACAGGGGCCAACCCAATCTCCCCCAGCATTTT. Variable domain in full (rest from reference TRBV30 and TRBJ1-5): SQTIHQWPATLVQPVGSPLSLECTVEGTSNPNLYWYRQAAGRGLQLLFYSVGIGQISSEVPQNLSASRPQDRQFILSSKKLLLSDSGFYLCAADRGQPNLPQHFGDGTRLSIL.